The 28 T cell receptor beta chains reported below all come from one sample, sequenced in a study of OX40 agonist ivuxolimab in advanced cancers. Data came from immunoSEQ multiplex PCR; TCRdb stores just in-frame clones and leaves some out. The profile shows several thousand clones, 78% of them singletons. Sequenced here: CD4+ or CD8+ T cells sorted from blood, sampled in a trial of the OX40 agonist ivuxolimab. These receptors were obtained from an adult with an advanced solid tumor such as melanoma, head and neck, liver or kidney cancer.

In its sample, this clone ranks as large. This rearrangement joins TRBV5-6 to TRBJ1-4; 7 bases fit TRBD1. Germline V CDR1 and CDR2: SGHDT, YYEEEE. The CDR3 extends over 15 amino acids. J lost 3 bases, V lost 3 bases, and 5 bases had no gene match. CDR3 residues: CASSSPGQPNEKLFF. In DNA form, the CDR3 reads TGTGCCAGCAGCTCCCCGGGACAGCCTAATGAAAAACTGTTTTTT. Variable domain in full (rest from reference TRBV5-6 and TRBJ1-4): DAGVTQSPTHLIKTRGQQVTLRCSPKSGHDTVSWYQQALGQGPQFIFQYYEEEERQRGNFPDRFSGHQFPNYSSELNVNALLLGDSALYLCASSSPGQPNEKLFFGSGTQLSVL.

The chain combines TRBV7-9 with TRBJ2-2; no clear D. CDR3 size: 10 residues. From germline, CDR1 is SEHNR and CDR2 FQNEAQ (reference sequence). Written as DNA, the CDR3 is TGTGTGATTTTCGCCGGGGAGCTGTTTTTT. Residues: CVIFAGELFF.

The rearrangement uses TRBV9 and TRBJ1-1; D unresolved. Germline lookup yields CDR1 SGDLS and CDR2 YYNGEE. CDR3 size: 13 residues. V was clipped by 0 bases and J by 11 bases, with 14 bases between them. The CDR3 DNA reads as TGTGCCAGCAGCGTAGCCCGTACTGAAGTTGCTTTCTTT. Its protein product is CASSVARTEVAFF.

This clone turned up a few times. The chain joins TRBV11-1 to TRBJ2-2, with 8 nucleotides matching TRBD1. Germline V gene data show CDR1 as SGHAT and CDR2 as FQDESV (reference sequence). J gave up 7 bases and V 7 bases, and 8 bases lay outside the gene matches. The CDR3 is made up of 14 amino acids. CDR3 bases: TGTGCCAGCAACCCCGACAGGGGAGGCGGGGAGCTGTTTTTT. This gives the protein CASNPDRGGGELFF.

This clone was recorded only once. The chain couples TRBV4-2 to TRBJ2-7, with 7 bases lining up with TRBD2. The CDR3 runs 13 residues. J lost 7 bases, V lost 0 bases, and 3 bases had no gene match. The germline gives CDR1 LGHNA, CDR2 YNFKEQ. The CDR3 DNA reads TGTGCCAGCAGCCAAGAGAGCGGGGAAGAGCAGTACTTC. This translates into CASSQESGEEQYF.

V and J are TRBV6-4 and TRBJ2-3; TRBD2 matches 9 bases. V was clipped by 0 bases and J by 4 bases; unmatched bases: 5. The germline gives CDR1 MRHNA, CDR2 SNTAGT. The CDR3 contains 16 residues. CDR3 DNA sequence: TGTGCCAGCAGTGACTCGAGAGGCGGGGGGGCAGATACGCAGTATTTT. Translated: CASSDSRGGGADTQYF.

The chain recombines TRBV5-6 with TRBJ1-2, with D unclear. Trimming pared 2 bases from V and 4 bases from J, leaving 12 bases between. This CDR3 has 14 residues. Germline values: CDR1 SGHDT, CDR2 YYEEEE. Here the CDR3 reads CASSLLDGLYGYTF. CDR3 in DNA: TGTGCCAGCAGCTTACTGGATGGCCTCTATGGCTACACCTTC.

This chain links TRBV27 with TRBJ2-7; TRBD2 might be the D (6 bases). The germline V gene has CDR1 MNHEY and CDR2 SMNVEV (reference sequence). CDR3 length: 12 amino acids. V shed 0 bases and J shed 12 bases, with 12 bases lying between them. Written as DNA, the CDR3 is TGTGCCAGCAGTTTATCCGGCGGGGTTACGTACTTC. Translation gives CASSLSGGVTYF.

This chain uses TRBV2 with TRBJ2-7; TRBD2 agrees at 7 bases. This CDR3 contains 13 residues. In germline, CDR1 is SNHLY, CDR2 FYNNEI. V was clipped by 10 bases and J by 2 bases; unmatched bases: 8. The DNA for the CDR3 is TGTGCCATCGGGGGGACCACCGCCTACGAGCAGTACTTC. Translating it yields CAIGGTTAYEQYF.

V gene TRBV2 combines with J gene TRBJ1-2; TRBD1 aligns across 10 bases. There are 15 residues in the CDR3. The germline gives CDR1 SNHLY, CDR2 FYNNEI. The V gene end was trimmed by 6 bases and the J gene end by 6 bases; junction bases not matched to a gene: 10. The CDR3 sequence is CASRDGTGDRNGYTF. CDR3 coding DNA: TGTGCCAGCAGGGACGGGACAGGGGACAGAAATGGCTACACCTTC.

The rearrangement links TRBV27 to TRBJ1-1; no clear D gene. This CDR3 region has 15 residues. CDR1 is MNHEY, CDR2 SMNVEV, per germline (reference sequence). The V gene lost 2 bases and the J gene lost 1 base, with 11 bases spanning the gap. The CDR3 sequence is CASSLGITSNTEAFF. The CDR3 nucleotides read TGTGCCAGCAGTTTAGGTATAACGTCGAACACTGAAGCTTTCTTT.

V and J are TRBV6-6 and TRBJ1-5; D is possibly TRBD1 (6 bases). CDR1 and CDR2 from the germline V gene are MNHNY and SVGAGI (reference sequence). This CDR3 spans 15 amino acids. V lost 4 bases, J lost 0 bases, and 10 bases lay in between. The CDR3 bases are TGTGCCAGCAGTTTTAGACAGGATAGCAATCAGCCCCAGCATTTT. Residues: CASSFRQDSNQPQHF.

A single count supports this clone. This chain connects TRBV6-5 to TRBJ1-5; D is perhaps TRBD1 (5 bases). Germline-derived CDR1 and CDR2 are MNHEY and SVGAGI. The V gene lost 6 bases and the J gene lost 1 base, with 13 bases spanning the gap. The CDR3 spans 15 residues. This CDR3 is CASRRARDSNQPQHF. The CDR3 region has the DNA TGTGCCAGCAGACGAGCACGGGACAGCAATCAGCCCCAGCATTTT.

By frequency in the sample, this clone is medium-sized. The genes are TRBV9 and TRBJ2-7; D is perhaps TRBD1 (6 bases). Per the germline V gene, CDR1 is SGDLS and CDR2 is YYNGEE. The CDR3 contains 15 residues. V lost 3 bases and J lost 1, with 14 bases in between. The CDR3 protein is CASSAQPQGSYEQYF. In DNA form, the CDR3 reads TGTGCCAGCAGCGCCCAGCCACAGGGTTCCTACGAGCAGTACTTC. Supplemented by reference TRBV9 and TRBJ2-7, the full variable domain reads DSGVTQTPKHLITATGQRVTLRCSPRSGDLSVYWYQQSLDQGLQFLIQYYNGEERAKGNILERFSAQQFPDLHSELNLSSLELGDSALYFCASSAQPQGSYEQYFGPGTRLTVT.

The V gene is TRBV9, the J gene TRBJ2-5; D possibly corresponds to TRBD2 (5 bases). The CDR3 has 15 residues. CDR1 SGDLS and CDR2 YYNGEE come from the germline V gene. V lost 0 bases and J 5 bases, leaving 14 bases between the germline ends. CDR3 protein: CASSVVGGIRETQYF. The CDR3 coding sequence is TGTGCCAGCAGCGTAGTAGGAGGTATTCGGGAGACCCAGTACTTC.

By share, this clone ranks as medium-sized. The chain couples TRBV7-6 to TRBJ2-7; tentative D call: TRBD1 (5 bases). The CDR3 sequence is 13 residues long. Trimming stripped 5 bases from V and 5 bases from J, with 13 bases between. Germline V gene data show CDR1 as SGHVS and CDR2 as FNYEAQ. The CDR3 DNA reads as TGTGCCAGCAGCATAGGGTCAGGGAACGAGCAGTACTTC. Its protein product is CASSIGSGNEQYF.

The V and J genes are TRBV27 and TRBJ1-5, with D unresolved. CDR1 and CDR2 from the germline V gene are MNHEY and SMNVEV (reference sequence). This CDR3 contains 13 residues. With 2 bases removed from V and 2 bases from J, the gap between germline ends came to 4 bases. CDR3 bases: TGTGCCAGCAGTTTAATGGGCAATCAGCCCCAGCATTTT. Amino acid sequence: CASSLMGNQPQHF.

The chain recombines TRBV5-5 with TRBJ2-7; a possible D gene is TRBD2 (6 bases). The V gene's germline CDR1 is SGHKS and CDR2 YYEKEE (reference sequence). Trimming left V 4 bases short and J 2 bases short, with 19 bases between. This CDR3 comprises 16 residues. The CDR3 region is CASSVGPGGFAYEQYF. CDR3 sequence (DNA): TGTGCCAGCAGCGTTGGACCCGGGGGTTTCGCCTACGAGCAGTACTTC.

V usage is TRBV15 and J usage is TRBJ2-7; D is unresolved. Germline V lookup: CDR1 LNHNV, CDR2 YYDKDF (reference sequence). Between the trimmed V and J ends, which lost 6 bases and 4 bases, there was a span of 7 bases. There are 11 residues in the CDR3. CDR3 protein: CATRDGYEQYF. For the CDR3, the DNA is TGTGCCACCAGAGATGGATACGAGCAGTACTTC.

This chain connects TRBV13 to TRBJ2-3, with D tentatively TRBD2 (7 bases). The germline gives CDR1 PRHDT, CDR2 FYEKMQ (reference sequence). Trimming removed 1 base at V and 0 bases at J, with 11 bases between. This CDR3 spans 16 amino acids. The CDR3 region has the DNA TGTGCCAGCAGCTTAGAGGAGGGGGGGAGCACAGATACGCAGTATTTT. Protein: CASSLEEGGSTDTQYF.

V is TRBV7-6 and J is TRBJ2-5, with D tentatively TRBD1 or TRBD2 (5 bases each). CDR3 length: 14 amino acids. CDR1 SGHVS and CDR2 FNYEAQ come from the germline V gene. Trimming removed 1 base at V and 7 bases at J, with 13 bases between. CDR3 bases: TGTGCCAGCAGCTTAGTCCCCAGGGAGAGGACCCAGTACTTC. Translating it yields CASSLVPRERTQYF.

The rearrangement joins TRBV6-1 to TRBJ1-2, with D perhaps matching TRBD1 (5 bases). The CDR3 extends over 15 amino acids. Looked up from germline, CDR1 is MNHNS and CDR2 is SASEGT. V lost 3 bases to trimming and J lost 5 bases, with 16 bases between them. CDR3 protein: CASSDTTGPRYGYTF. CDR3 coding DNA: TGTGCCAGCAGTGATACTACAGGCCCGAGGTATGGCTACACCTTC.

V usage is TRBV6-4 and J usage is TRBJ2-3, with TRBD2 matching 9 bases. The germline gives CDR1 MRHNA, CDR2 SNTAGT. V gave up 4 bases and J gave up 4 bases; unmatched junction bases: 3. The CDR3 is made up of 14 amino acids. CDR3 DNA: TGTGCCAGCAGTGCAGCGGGGGGATCAGATACGCAGTATTTT. It specifies CASSAAGGSDTQYF.

V gene TRBV7-9 combines with J gene TRBJ1-2; D is perhaps TRBD1 (5 bases). The CDR3 contains 15 residues. The V gene lost 2 bases and the J gene lost 2 bases, with 12 bases spanning the gap. Germline V lookup: CDR1 SEHNR, CDR2 FQNEAQ (reference sequence). The CDR3 region is CASSLYGAPNYGYTF. CDR3 DNA: TGTGCCAGCAGCTTATATGGGGCCCCGAACTATGGCTACACCTTC.

This chain connects TRBV7-2 to TRBJ1-6; 10 bases line up with TRBD1. The CDR3 runs 14 residues. V lost 4 bases and J lost 6; bases outside the gene matches: 0. Germline CDR1 is SGHTA and CDR2 is FQGNSA. The CDR3 here is CASSWDRGNSPLHF. CDR3 nucleotide sequence: TGTGCCAGCAGCTGGGACAGGGGTAATTCACCCCTCCACTTT. The full variable domain, its missing parts supplied by reference TRBV7-2 and TRBJ1-6, is GAGVSQSPSNKVTEKGKDVELRCDPISGHTALYWYRQSLGQGLEFLIYFQGNSAPDKSGLPSDRFSAERTGGSVSTLTIQRTQQEDSAVYLCASSWDRGNSPLHFGNGTRLTVT.

A single count supports this clone. J is TRBJ2-1 and V is TRBV11-3; the match to TRBD1 covers 10 bases. V dropped 6 bases and J dropped 4; count of bases not matched to a gene: 6. Germline CDR1 is SGHNT and CDR2 is YENEEA. The length of the CDR3 is 15 residues. CDR3 coding DNA: TGTGCCAGCAGTTTGAGGACAGGGGGTTACAATGAGCAGTTCTTC. This translates into CASSLRTGGYNEQFF.

The CDR3, as DNA: TGTGCCAGCAGCCAGTGGCGGGGGGACTACAATGAGCAGTTCTTC. It yields the protein CASSQWRGDYNEQFF. The chain combines TRBV11-3 with TRBJ2-1; 8 bases map to TRBD2. Germline trimming cut 5 bases from V and 3 bases from J; bases unmatched to any gene: 6. CDR3 length: 15 amino acids. The V gene's germline CDR1 is SGHNT and CDR2 YENEEA.

This chain joins TRBV27 and TRBJ2-7, with D perhaps matching TRBD2 (7 bases). Trimming took 10 bases from V and 2 from J, leaving 21 bases between them. This CDR3 has 15 residues. Germline V gene data show CDR1 as MNHEY and CDR2 as SMNVEV (reference sequence). DNA for the CDR3: TGTGCCACCAGGATCGGGGGGCAGACTACCTACGAGCAGTACTTC. Translating it yields CATRIGGQTTYEQYF.